The clone carrying this TCR beta chain was counted only a few times. As yet, its antigen is unknown. The record originates from a study of response to subunit inactivated influenza vaccine. Findings and caveats of the study: Authors suggested few new T cells are recruited by each seasonal influenza vaccination.

Per germline, CDR1 SNHLY and CDR2 FYNNEI. The CDR3 has 16 residues. Deletions cut 2 bases from V and 6 bases from J, with 17 bases between. Each CDR3 protein gets one entry after TCRdb re-called the RT-PCR reads with MiXCR. The sample shows 400,000 to 650,000 distinct CDR3 sequences, approximately 7.2% of them seen only once. Sequenced material: PBMCs from blood, taken around 25 months after vaccination. The chain carries TRBV2 and TRBJ2-1; tentative D call: TRBD2 (6 bases). This clonotype was obtained from a man aged 50 to 75 who received an inactivated influenza vaccine. Written as DNA, the CDR3 is TGTGCCAGCAGTGAATTGGGGGGAGACTACAGCAATGAGCAGTTCTTC. Translating gives CASSELGGDYSNEQFF.